The entry that follows covers one T cell receptor (beta chain) sequence. The antigen is undetermined. The table came from immunoSEQ multiplex PCR; TCRdb's copy has only in-frame clones and leaves some out. The table records around 110,000 clones, around 94% of them present only once. These data originate in a study of T cell responses to AZD1222 COVID-19 vaccine. Findings and limits, study-wide: Sampled repertoires all dated from after the peak T cell response.

The sample was peripheral blood, taken 28 days after the second AZD1222 dose. The sequence came from an adult who received the AZD1222 COVID-19 vaccine.

The CDR3 DNA is TGCGCCAGCAGCCTCCTTGGGAGGGGCAGGTACCAAGAGACCCAGTACTTC. It encodes CASSLLGRGRYQETQYF. The V and J genes are TRBV5-1 and TRBJ2-5; 7 nucleotides line up with TRBD2. The CDR3 consists of 17 residues. Germline assignment: CDR1 SGHRS and CDR2 YFSETQ. The V and J ends lost 4 bases and 0 bases, in that order; junction bases with no gene match: 12.